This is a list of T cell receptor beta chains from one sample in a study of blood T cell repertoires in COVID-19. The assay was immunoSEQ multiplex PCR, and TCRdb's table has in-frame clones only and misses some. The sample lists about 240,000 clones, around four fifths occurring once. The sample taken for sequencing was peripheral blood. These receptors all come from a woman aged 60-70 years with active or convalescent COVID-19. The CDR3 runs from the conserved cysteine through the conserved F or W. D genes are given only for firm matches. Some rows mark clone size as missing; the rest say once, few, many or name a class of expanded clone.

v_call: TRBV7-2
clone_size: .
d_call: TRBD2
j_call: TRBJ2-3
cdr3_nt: TGTGCCAGCACCTTAGGGACTAGCGGGGGGGCGTCGCAGTATTTT
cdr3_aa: CASTLGTSGGASQYF

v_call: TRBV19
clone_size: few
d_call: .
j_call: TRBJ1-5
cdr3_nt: TGTGCCAGTAGTATCTGGAGGGGCGTCAGCAATCAGCCCCAGCATTTT
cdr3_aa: CASSIWRGVSNQPQHF

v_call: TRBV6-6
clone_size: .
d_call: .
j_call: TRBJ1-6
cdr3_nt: TGTGCCAGCAGTTACGTGGGTGGAGGGTCTAATTCACCCCTCCACTTT
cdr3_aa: CASSYVGGGSNSPLHF

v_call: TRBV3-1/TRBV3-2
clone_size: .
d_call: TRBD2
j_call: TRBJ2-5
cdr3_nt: TGTGCCAGCAGCCAAGGCGGGGGTGCCGACCAAGAGACCCAGTACTTC
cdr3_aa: CASSQGGGADQETQYF

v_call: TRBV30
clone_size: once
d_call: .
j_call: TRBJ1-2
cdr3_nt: TGTGCCTGCCACTGGGGGGGTAGTTATGGCTACACCTTC
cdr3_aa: CACHWGGSYGYTF

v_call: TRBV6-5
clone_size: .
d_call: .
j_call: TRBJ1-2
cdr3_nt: TGTGCCAGCAGTCCGCGGGAAGTGGGCTATGGCTACACCTTC
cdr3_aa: CASSPREVGYGYTF

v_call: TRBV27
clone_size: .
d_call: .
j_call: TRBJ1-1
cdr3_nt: TGTGCCAGCAGTGATGTACACCGGGAACGAACTGAAGCTTTCTTT
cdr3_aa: CASSDVHRERTEAFF

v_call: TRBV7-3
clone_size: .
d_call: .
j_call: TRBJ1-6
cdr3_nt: TGTGCCAGCAGCTTAGGTACAGGGTTTCCCCTCCACTTT
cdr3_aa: CASSLGTGFPLHF

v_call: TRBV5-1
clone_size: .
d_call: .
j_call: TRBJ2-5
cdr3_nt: TGCGCCAGCAGCTTGGTCGCTACGGGAGAGACCCAGTACTTC
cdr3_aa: CASSLVATGETQYF

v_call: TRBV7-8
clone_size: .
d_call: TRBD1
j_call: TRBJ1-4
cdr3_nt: TGTGCCAGCAGCCTGGACAGGGATGAAAAACTGTTTTTT
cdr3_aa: CASSLDRDEKLFF

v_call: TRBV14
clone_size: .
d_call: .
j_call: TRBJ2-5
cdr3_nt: TGTGCCAGCAGCCCAAGCCCCGGACTACCTCAAGAGACCCAGTACTTC
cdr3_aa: CASSPSPGLPQETQYF

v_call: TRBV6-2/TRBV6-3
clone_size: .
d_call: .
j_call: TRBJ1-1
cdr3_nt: TGTGCCAGCAGTTACGATAGTGCGGGGAACACTGAAGCTTTCTTT
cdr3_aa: CASSYDSAGNTEAFF

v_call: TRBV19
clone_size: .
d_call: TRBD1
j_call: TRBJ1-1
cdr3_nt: TGTGCCAGTAGTAGGGACAGGGCCAACACTGAAGCTTTCTTT
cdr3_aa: CASSRDRANTEAFF

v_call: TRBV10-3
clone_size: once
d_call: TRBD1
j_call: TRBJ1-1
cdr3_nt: TGTGCCACCCGATCCGGACAGGGGAGCACTGAAGCTTTCTTT
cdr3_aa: CATRSGQGSTEAFF

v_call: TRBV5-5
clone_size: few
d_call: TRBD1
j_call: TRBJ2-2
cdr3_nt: TGTGCCAGCAGCTTGGTCTTTCGGACAGGGGGCCGGACCGGGGAGCTGTTTTTT
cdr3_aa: CASSLVFRTGGRTGELFF

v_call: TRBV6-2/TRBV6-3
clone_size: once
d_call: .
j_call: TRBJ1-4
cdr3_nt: TGTGCCAGCAGTTGGGCAGCAAACAATGAAAAACTGTTTTTT
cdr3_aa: CASSWAANNEKLFF

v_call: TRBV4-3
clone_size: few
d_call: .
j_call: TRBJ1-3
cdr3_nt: TGCGCCAGCAGCCCGGGGGGTGGAAACACCATATATTTT
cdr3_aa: CASSPGGGNTIYF

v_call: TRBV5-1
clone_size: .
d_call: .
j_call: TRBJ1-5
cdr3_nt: TGCGCCAGCAGCTTGGGGGGCGATCAGCCCCAGCATTTT
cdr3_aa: CASSLGGDQPQHF

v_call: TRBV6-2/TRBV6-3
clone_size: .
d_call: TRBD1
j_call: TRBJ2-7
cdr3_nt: TGTGCCAGCAGTTACCCGGACAGGGCTTCCTACGAGCAGTACTTC
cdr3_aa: CASSYPDRASYEQYF

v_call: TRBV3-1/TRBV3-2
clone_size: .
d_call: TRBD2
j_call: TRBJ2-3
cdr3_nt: TGTGCCAGCAGCCAAGAGCTAGCGGGGGGATACGCAGATACGCAGTATTTT
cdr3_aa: CASSQELAGGYADTQYF

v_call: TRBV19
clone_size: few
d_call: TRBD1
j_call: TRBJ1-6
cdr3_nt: TGTGCCAGTAGTATGTACTCCAGGGGGTCACCCCTCCACTTT
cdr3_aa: CASSMYSRGSPLHF

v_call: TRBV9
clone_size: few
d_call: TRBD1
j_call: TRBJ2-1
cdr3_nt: TGTGCCAGCAGCACCTCCGGGACAGTGGGAAATGAGCAGTTCTTC
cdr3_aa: CASSTSGTVGNEQFF

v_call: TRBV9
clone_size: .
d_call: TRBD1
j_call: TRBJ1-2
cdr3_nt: TGTGCCAGCAGCGTAGGACAGGGCGCTAACTATGGCTACACCTTC
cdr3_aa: CASSVGQGANYGYTF

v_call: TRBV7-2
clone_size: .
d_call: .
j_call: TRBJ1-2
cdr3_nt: TGTGCCAGCAGCTTACCCCTGGGAGGCTATGGCTACACCTTC
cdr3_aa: CASSLPLGGYGYTF

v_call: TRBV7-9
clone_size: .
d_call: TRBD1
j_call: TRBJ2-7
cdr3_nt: TGTGCCAGCAGCTTAACTCAGGGGGTCTCCTACGAGCAGTACTTC
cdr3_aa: CASSLTQGVSYEQYF

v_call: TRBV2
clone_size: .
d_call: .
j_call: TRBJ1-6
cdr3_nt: TGTGCCAGCAGTGATGGGGCCAATTCACCCCTCCACTTT
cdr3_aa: CASSDGANSPLHF

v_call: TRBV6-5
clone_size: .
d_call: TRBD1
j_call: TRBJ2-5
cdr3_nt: TGTGCCAGCACTAGGGGACAGGGGTTCACTTTCCAGTACTTC
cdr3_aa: CASTRGQGFTFQYF

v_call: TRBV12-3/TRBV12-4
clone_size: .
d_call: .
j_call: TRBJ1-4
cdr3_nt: TGTGCCAGCAGTTTGAGAAATGAAAAACTGTTTTTT
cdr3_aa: CASSLRNEKLFF

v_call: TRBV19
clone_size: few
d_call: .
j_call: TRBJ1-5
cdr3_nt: TGTGCCAGTAGTCACCAGGGCGGCAATCAGCCCCAGCATTTT
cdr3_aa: CASSHQGGNQPQHF

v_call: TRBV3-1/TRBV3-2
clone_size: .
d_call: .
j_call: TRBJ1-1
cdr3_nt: TGTGCCAGCAGCGCAATGGGGACTACTGAAGCTTTCTTT
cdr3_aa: CASSAMGTTEAFF

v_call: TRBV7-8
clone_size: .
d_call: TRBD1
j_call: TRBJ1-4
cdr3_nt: TGTGCCAGCAGCGCCGACAGGGGGACAGCAACTAATGAAAAACTGTTTTTT
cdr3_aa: CASSADRGTATNEKLFF

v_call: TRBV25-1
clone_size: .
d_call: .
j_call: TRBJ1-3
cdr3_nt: TGTGCCAGCAGGGTGACAGGCTCTGGAAACACCATATATTTT
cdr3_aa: CASRVTGSGNTIYF

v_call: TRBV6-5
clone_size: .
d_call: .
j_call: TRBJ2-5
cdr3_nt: TGTGCCAGCAGACAGGGAAGGGAGACCCAGTACTTC
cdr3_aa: CASRQGRETQYF

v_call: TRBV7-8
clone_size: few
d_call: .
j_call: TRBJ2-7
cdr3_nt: TGTGCCAGCAGACCTGGCCCGAGCGCGGTGCCCTACGAGCAGTACTTC
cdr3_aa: CASRPGPSAVPYEQYF